Listed here are 8 T cell receptor beta chains from one sample, sequenced in a study of blood T cell repertoires in COVID-19 (dated by TCRdb to the early 2020s). Libraries were built with the immunoSEQ multiplex PCR assay. TCRdb limited this immuneACCESS table to in-frame rearrangements with V and J called. A share of clones is missing; checked studies link under half to unresolved V genes, and the rest is unexplained. The sample table lists roughly 180,000 clones, around 87% of them with a count of one. 2.5% to 3% of the sample lies in the top ten. Sequenced input: peripheral blood. The origin of the receptors is a woman aged 30 to 39 with active or convalescent COVID-19.

The chain has TRBV11-3 and TRBJ1-6; 7 bases are shared with TRBD1. Germline CDR1 and CDR2: SGHNT and YENEEA. The CDR3 loop spans 14 amino acids. The junction had 4 bases not matched to a gene; V was cut back by 6 bases and J by 5 bases. The CDR3 DNA reads TGTGCCAGCAGAAGGGACAGCGATAATTCACCCCTCCACTTT. Translation: CASRRDSDNSPLHF.

The rearrangement links TRBV2 to TRBJ2-1; 12 nucleotides match TRBD2. Trimming took 3 bases from V and 9 from J; bases not matched to a gene: 9. Germline-derived CDR1 and CDR2 are SNHLY and FYNNEI. The CDR3 contains 16 residues. The CDR3 bases are TGTGCCAGCAGTGAGGGTCTAGCGGGAGGGCCTGGTGAGCAGTTCTTC. It translates to CASSEGLAGGPGEQFF.

J is TRBJ1-2 and V is TRBV6-1; TRBD1 is a possible D gene (5 bases). Germline CDR1 reads MNHNS; CDR2 reads SASEGT. The V gene lost 3 bases and the J gene lost 5 bases, with 13 bases spanning the gap. The CDR3 is made up of 14 amino acids. Here the CDR3 reads CASSESWGGYGYTF. The CDR3 region has the DNA TGTGCCAGCAGTGAGTCATGGGGCGGTTATGGCTACACCTTC.

CDR3 region: CASSLLPGANTGELFF. DNA for the CDR3: TGTGCCAGCAGCTTATTGCCGGGAGCGAACACCGGGGAGCTGTTTTTT. V and J are TRBV7-2 and TRBJ2-2; D might be TRBD2 (6 bases). Between the trimmed V and J ends, which lost 2 bases and 0 bases, there was a span of 10 bases. This CDR3 comprises 16 residues. CDR1 and CDR2 from the germline V gene are SGHTA and FQGNSA.

This sequence joins TRBV29-1 and TRBJ2-5; TRBD1 matches at 11 bases. V lost 3 bases to trimming and J lost 5 bases; unmatched junction nucleotides: 14. This CDR3 spans 17 amino acids. Looked up from germline, CDR1 is SQVTM and CDR2 is ANQGSEA. The CDR3 DNA sequence: TGCAGCGTTGATCCCCGAAGGACAGGGGGCAAGTCGGAGACCCAGTACTTC. This encodes CSVDPRRTGGKSETQYF. Full variable domain (outside the CDR3, taken from reference TRBV29-1 and TRBJ2-5): SAVISQKPSRDICQRGTSLTIQCQVDSQVTMMFWYRQQPGQSLTLIATANQGSEATYESGFVIDKFPISRPNLTFSTLTVSNMSPEDSSIYLCSVDPRRTGGKSETQYFGPGTRLLVL.

This clone has more than one count but fewer than ten. This rearrangement joins TRBV24-1 to TRBJ2-3; 7 bases agree with TRBD2. This CDR3 has 13 residues. Germline CDR1 KGHDR, CDR2 SFDVKD. V was clipped by 9 bases and J by 2 bases; unmatched bases: 4. CDR3 loop: CATSGGNTDTQYF. The CDR3 region has the DNA TGTGCCACCTCGGGGGGAAACACAGATACGCAGTATTTT.

This sequence joins TRBV3-1 (or the pseudogene TRBV3-2) and TRBJ2-7, with D hard to call. Germline V gene data show CDR1 as LGHDT and CDR2 as YNNKEL (reference sequence). The CDR3 is 13 amino acids. The germline V and J ends were trimmed by 2 bases and 2 bases, with 7 bases remaining between them. The CDR3 is CASSQRGAYEQYF. The DNA for the CDR3 is TGTGCCAGCAGCCAACGCGGAGCCTACGAGCAGTACTTC.

The genes are TRBV4-1 and TRBJ2-5; weak D call: TRBD2 (6 bases). Germline assignment: CDR1 MGHRA and CDR2 YSYEKL. Trimming took 4 bases from V and 2 from J, leaving 17 bases between them. The CDR3 consists of 16 residues. The CDR3 region is CASSLTSPGMQETQYF. DNA of the CDR3: TGCGCCAGCAGCCTGACTAGTCCGGGGATGCAAGAGACCCAGTACTTC.